What follows is one TCR beta chain and its context. This sample is drawn from a study of cytomegalovirus exposure and HLA in healthy donors. The PCR ran on 60 Vbeta and 13 Jbeta primers. Assay: immunoSEQ multiplex PCR; the TCRdb copy retains only in-frame clones and omits some. Here the sample spans some 140,000 clones, 60% to 80% being singletons. Sequencing used PBMCs. The receptor's source is a man aged 45-60 years in good health and CMV-seropositive.

In DNA, the CDR3 is TGTGCCAGTAGTATTGGGATAGCGGGAGCCCGAAACACAGATACGCAGTATTTT. This translates into CASSIGIAGARNTDTQYF. The rearrangement uses TRBV19 and TRBJ2-3; 9 positions agree with TRBD2. CDR3 length: 18 amino acids. J gave up 2 bases and V 3 bases, and 12 bases lay outside the gene matches. Germline loops: CDR1 LNHDA, CDR2 SQIVND (reference sequence).